The clone carrying this T cell receptor beta chain was observed a handful of times. The antigen remains unidentified. This CDR3 has 12 amino acids. V lost 4 bases to trimming and J lost 3 bases, with 7 bases between them. The germline V gene encodes CDR1 SEHNR and CDR2 FQNEAQ (reference sequence). This specimen comes from a study of T-cell memory formation after mild COVID-19. Study conclusions and caveats: A second wave expanding day 15 to 37 was CD4+-biased; contracting clones were balanced. Contracting CD4+ clones were located mainly in CM and EM, and CD8+ clones in EMRA.

One entry per CDR3 protein, called by TCRdb with MiXCR from the 5' RACE reads. Of about 270,000 distinct CDR3 sequences listed, over 15% are singletons. The TCR was taken from a man aged 18 to 29 who had mild COVID-19 (a few samples of this study predate the infection). Cell type and time point are not known. Sequenced sample: PBMCs or a T cell subset sorted from them (not recorded which). This sequence joins TRBV7-9 and TRBJ2-7; D remains unclear. DNA for the CDR3: TGTGCCAGCAGCTGGAACCTCTACGAGCAGTACGTC. Its protein is CASSWNLYEQYV.